A selection of T cell receptor beta chains follows, all from one sample in a study of blood T cell repertoires in COVID-19. Produced via immunoSEQ multiplex PCR; TCRdb's table is partial and in-frame only. The sample includes 25,000 to 35,000 clones, roughly 80% of them seen just once. Sequenced input: peripheral blood. The receptors were sampled from a man between 65 and 79 years old with active COVID-19. Each CDR3 is given with its conserved first and last residue. D genes are given only for firm matches. Size tells how often a clone was seen (once, few, many) or the class of an expanded clone, and some rows leave it out.

size,V,J,D,CDR3,DNA
-,TRBV5-1,TRBJ1-1,-,CASSLGSREAFF,TGCGCCAGCAGCTTGGGTAGCAGAGAAGCTTTCTTT
-,TRBV5-5,TRBJ1-4,-,CASSLVGHTNEKLFF,TGTGCCAGCAGCTTGGTAGGACACACTAATGAAAAACTGTTTTTT
-,TRBV5-1,TRBJ2-5,TRBD1,CASEPTGSRETQYF,TGCGCCAGCGAACCGACAGGGTCAAGGGAGACCCAGTACTTC
few,TRBV6-6,TRBJ1-1,TRBD1,CASSGGAGGTEAFF,TGTGCCAGCAGCGGGGGCGCAGGGGGAACTGAAGCTTTCTTT
-,TRBV29-1,TRBJ1-4,-,CSVHLKGATNEKLFF,TGCAGCGTTCACCTAAAGGGAGCAACTAATGAAAAACTGTTTTTT
-,TRBV4-2,TRBJ1-1,TRBD1,CASSQDNRGPTEAFF,TGTGCCAGCAGCCAAGATAACAGGGGGCCCACTGAAGCTTTCTTT
-,TRBV5-1,TRBJ1-4,-,CASRDQLREKLFF,TGCGCCAGCAGAGATCAACTCCGTGAAAAACTGTTTTTT
once,TRBV27,TRBJ1-2,-,CASSPTLAGGYTF,TGTGCCAGCAGTCCGACATTGGCGGGCGGCTACACCTTC
once,TRBV18,TRBJ2-3,TRBD1,CASSLLNRGDTQYF,TGTGCCAGCTCACTGTTAAACAGGGGGGATACGCAGTATTTT
-,TRBV2,TRBJ2-6,-,CASSDRAGANVLTF,TGTGCCAGCAGTGACAGGGCTGGGGCCAACGTCCTGACTTTC
once,TRBV5-6,TRBJ2-6,-,CASSLRGSGASVLTF,TGTGCCAGCAGCTTGCGGGGGTCCGGGGCCAGCGTCCTGACTTTC
few,TRBV7-3,TRBJ2-1,TRBD2,CASSLRTSGYNEQFF,TGTGCCAGCAGCTTAAGGACTAGCGGTTACAATGAGCAGTTCTTC
-,TRBV5-1,TRBJ1-1,TRBD1,CASSWTGGWTEAFF,TGCGCCAGCAGCTGGACAGGGGGATGGACTGAAGCTTTCTTT
-,TRBV12-3/TRBV12-4,TRBJ2-3,TRBD2,CASSPRLAGDLYF,TGTGCCAGCAGTCCCCGACTAGCGGGGGATTTGTATTTT
-,TRBV11-1,TRBJ2-1,TRBD1,CASSRDRGSEQFF,TGTGCCAGCAGCCGGGACAGGGGTAGTGAGCAGTTCTTC
once,TRBV28,TRBJ2-7,-,CASSRDSGFLGVSYEQYF,TGTGCCAGCAGCAGGGACAGCGGGTTTTTGGGGGTTTCCTACGAGCAGTACTTC
once,TRBV27,TRBJ1-5,TRBD1,CASSLTGGGQPQHF,TGTGCCAGCAGTTTAACAGGGGGGGGTCAGCCCCAGCATTTT
-,TRBV6-5,TRBJ2-1,-,CASSYSRDNEQFF,TGTGCCAGCAGTTACTCCAGGGACAATGAGCAGTTCTTC
-,TRBV4-1,TRBJ2-3,TRBD2,CASSQGLAGTDTQYF,TGCGCCAGCAGCCAAGGGCTAGCGGGCACAGATACGCAGTATTTT
-,TRBV4-1,TRBJ2-1,-,CASSWRRDNYNEQFF,TGCGCCAGCAGCTGGCGCCGGGACAACTACAATGAGCAGTTCTTC
-,TRBV12-3/TRBV12-4,TRBJ2-5,-,CASRRAVQETQYF,TGTGCCAGCAGGAGAGCGGTACAAGAGACCCAGTACTTC
-,TRBV6-5,TRBJ2-7,-,CASRNREESYEQYF,TGTGCCAGCCGAAACAGGGAAGAGTCCTACGAGCAGTACTTC
-,TRBV24-1,TRBJ2-3,-,CATSVGAKDTQYF,TGTGCCACCAGTGTAGGGGCCAAAGATACGCAGTATTTT
-,TRBV5-5,TRBJ2-2,-,CASSLTDSNTGELFF,TGTGCCAGCAGCCTGACTGATTCGAACACCGGGGAGCTGTTTTTT
-,TRBV5-1,TRBJ2-7,-,CASSPNGLTKSSYEQYF,TGCGCCAGCAGCCCGAACGGACTGACAAAGAGCTCCTACGAGCAGTACTTC
once,TRBV4-1,TRBJ1-2,-,CASSQGWGGTSGGYTF,TGCGCCAGCAGCCAAGGATGGGGAGGGACATCCGGGGGCTACACCTTC
-,TRBV28,TRBJ1-3,TRBD1,CASGTGGTGNTIYF,TGTGCCAGCGGAACAGGGGGTACTGGAAACACCATATATTTT
once,TRBV2,TRBJ1-2,-,CASSEWTVGGYTF,TGTGCCAGCAGTGAGTGGACAGTCGGGGGCTACACCTTC
-,TRBV18,TRBJ2-7,-,CASSPRDFLAYEQYF,TGTGCCAGCTCACCAAGGGACTTTCTAGCCTACGAGCAGTACTTC
-,TRBV6-5,TRBJ2-1,-,CASRRNEQFF,TGTGCCAGCAGGAGGAATGAGCAGTTCTTC
-,TRBV9,TRBJ2-5,TRBD2,CASSYSGRAQETQYF,TGTGCCAGCAGCTATAGCGGGAGGGCCCAAGAGACCCAGTACTTC
-,TRBV5-1,TRBJ1-1,-,CASSPGAMNTEAFF,TGCGCCAGCAGCCCAGGGGCGATGAACACTGAAGCTTTCTTT
-,TRBV7-3,TRBJ1-2,TRBD1,CASSPGDSLNYGYTF,TGTGCCAGCAGCCCGGGGGACAGCCTTAACTATGGCTACACCTTC
-,TRBV10-1,TRBJ1-4,-,CAITGCGLDF,TGCGCCATCACAGGGTGCGGACTTGACTTT
-,TRBV28,TRBJ1-2,-,CASSNRVEGYTF,TGTGCCAGCAGTAACAGGGTAGAGGGCTACACCTTC
-,TRBV19,TRBJ2-5,TRBD2,CASTRGGRTGETQYF,TGTGCCAGTACAAGGGGCGGGAGGACTGGGGAGACCCAGTACTTC
-,TRBV7-8,TRBJ1-1,-,CASSFQGHTEAFF,TGTGCCAGCAGCTTCCAGGGGCACACTGAAGCTTTCTTT
-,TRBV30,TRBJ2-1,-,CAWSVGGARDNEQFF,TGTGCCTGGAGTGTAGGAGGGGCTCGGGACAATGAGCAGTTCTTC
once,TRBV5-4,TRBJ2-3,TRBD2,CATLAGGLGDTQYF,TGTGCCACGTTAGCGGGGGGGCTGGGAGATACGCAGTATTTT
-,TRBV11-2,TRBJ2-1,TRBD2,CASSFFGLAGANEQFF,TGTGCCAGCAGCTTTTTCGGGCTAGCGGGAGCCAATGAGCAGTTCTTC
-,TRBV11-1,TRBJ2-1,-,CASSDHRGGEQFF,TGTGCCAGCAGCGACCATCGGGGAGGCGAGCAGTTCTTC
-,TRBV12-3/TRBV12-4,TRBJ1-6,-,CASRPSDSPLHF,TGTGCCAGCAGACCATCGGATTCACCCCTCCACTTT
-,TRBV18,TRBJ2-5,-,CASSPQGEETQYF,TGTGCCAGCTCACCACAGGGGGAAGAGACCCAGTACTTC
few,TRBV6-1,TRBJ2-5,TRBD1,CASSEQGVTQYF,TGTGCCAGCAGTGAACAGGGGGTCACCCAGTACTTC
-,TRBV5-6,TRBJ2-6,-,CASSTRVGGANVLTF,TGTGCCAGCAGCACCAGGGTCGGTGGGGCCAACGTCCTGACTTTC
-,TRBV5-1,TRBJ2-3,-,CASSFGGRTDTQYF,TGCGCCAGCAGCTTCGGGGGACGTACAGATACGCAGTATTTT
-,TRBV19,TRBJ2-4,TRBD1,CASRTGGTKNIQYF,TGTGCCAGCCGGACAGGGGGGACCAAAAACATTCAGTACTTC
-,TRBV5-4,TRBJ2-3,TRBD2,CASSPVVAGAGDTQYF,TGTGCCAGCAGCCCCGTGGTAGCGGGGGCGGGAGATACGCAGTATTTT
-,TRBV28,TRBJ2-2,TRBD2,CASSTPSGRENTGELFF,TGTGCCAGCAGTACCCCTAGCGGGAGGGAGAACACCGGGGAGCTGTTTTTT
-,TRBV6-5,TRBJ2-7,TRBD2,CASGSGSVYEQYF,TGTGCCAGCGGGAGCGGGAGTGTTTACGAGCAGTACTTC